This T cell receptor (beta chain) was recovered during a study of blood T cell repertoires in COVID-19 (dated by TCRdb to 2019 to 2021). Regarding the research as a whole: Samples covering the acute and convalescent phases of COVID-19 were provided by collaborators in the United States, Italy and Spain. The material from the prospective study consisted of cDNA or gDNA derived from T cells, B-cell-depleted T cells, or PBMCs. The samples were drawn from two sources: the first 160 participants of the ongoing ImmuneRACE study, and 950 to 1,500 subjects contributed by 6 global collaborators. HLA class I and class II types, where available, came from metadata supplied by the sample provider rather than from assay-based typing. Subjects who had been exposed to COVID-19, were actively infected with it, or had recovered from it provided the deeply sampled blood TCRbeta repertoires that made up the dataset. A freely available public database, intended as a resource for researchers studying the immune response to SARS-CoV-2, is where the repertoires were released. The sample metadata nearly always contained a de-identified subject ID, COVID-19 status, age in years and sex.

Comments on this clone: This clone's antigen is unknown. No much larger clonotype is one base removed from it; base qualities were not supplied.

The immunoSEQ Assay, a bias-controlled multiplex PCR, was used to amplify TCRbeta CDR3 regions from genomic DNA. Turning to the authors' computational methods: The number of nucleated cells in each sample was estimated by amplification of reference gene primers within the assay. To quantify the absolute abundance of each unique TCRbeta CDR3 rearrangement, sequence reads were collapsed and filtered. For each sample, productive Simpson clonality was calculated by taking the square root of Simpson's diversity index across productive rearrangements. TCRdb holds this immuneACCESS table with in-frame rearrangements only. Some clones are missing; in checked studies, unresolved V genes explain under half, and the rest has no known cause. V and J calls and clone size are given by that table; D and trimming were obtained from the DNA. This sample comprises about 140,000 clones, about 76% of them detected only once. The top ten clones comprise around 14% of the sample.

The CDR3 runs 14 amino acids, cysteine and phenylalanine included. The CDR3 DNA has 42 bases and is translated from base 1. CDR1 and CDR2, per the germline V gene, are SGHAT and FQNNGV. V sheds 6 bases and J sheds 6 bases, leaving 12 bases between their ends. What the authors observed across the whole study: The amount of clinical and demographic metadata varied by source and participant and was provided uncurated.

Whole blood was collected in K2EDTA tubes by collaborating institutions according to the institutions' own protocols. For TCRbeta analysis, collaborators shipped samples in one of three forms: frozen whole blood, isolated PBMCs, or DNA extracted from either of those sample types. The chain uses TRBV11-2 and TRBJ1-6, with a tentative D gene TRBD1 over 5 matching bases. The sequence came from an older man with acute or convalescent COVID-19. Sequencing was done on a sample of peripheral blood. This receptor has the CDR3 CASRPFGGNSPLHF. In nucleotide form, the sequence is TGTGCCAGCAGACCCTTCGGGGGTAATTCACCCCTCCACTTT.